These 9 T cell receptor beta chains were all obtained from the same sample, sequenced in a study of blood T cell repertoires in COVID-19. The table came from immunoSEQ multiplex PCR; TCRdb's copy has only in-frame clones and leaves some out. Of 180,000 or so clones in the sample, more than 70% were seen once. Sequencing was carried out using PBMCs or T cells enriched from blood (not recorded which). The source of these receptors is a woman aged 45-59 years in a cohort exposed to, infected with or recovered from COVID-19 (not recorded which).

The chain couples TRBV6-5 to TRBJ1-2; D ambiguous. This CDR3 is built from 16 residues. Trimming took off 4 bases at V and 2 bases at J, with 17 bases between the two ends. The germline V gene has CDR1 MNHEY and CDR2 SVGAGI. The DNA of the CDR3 is TGTGCCAGCAGTTCTTCCCTTGACTTGCGGAACTATGGCTACACCTTC. It codes for CASSSSLDLRNYGYTF.

This CDR3 is CASQTGGAGNTEAFF. In nucleotides, the CDR3 is TGTGCCAGCCAGACAGGGGGCGCGGGGAACACTGAAGCTTTCTTT. V usage is TRBV19 and J usage is TRBJ1-1, with 10 bases identical to TRBD1. The germline V gene encodes CDR1 LNHDA and CDR2 SQIVND (reference sequence). V lost 9 bases to trimming and J lost 1 base; unmatched junction nucleotides: 8. The CDR3 is made up of 15 amino acids.

The rearrangement uses TRBV2 and TRBJ2-3; 9 nucleotides agree with TRBD1. The CDR3 sequence is 15 residues long. The trim removed 6 bases at V and 6 bases at J, leaving 10 bases unmatched. Germline-derived CDR1 and CDR2 are SNHLY and FYNNEI. CDR3: CASRRDREDVDTQYF. Written as DNA, the CDR3 is TGTGCCAGCAGAAGGGACAGGGAAGACGTGGATACGCAGTATTTT.

This chain joins TRBV2 and TRBJ1-6; D unresolved. Germline CDR1 SNHLY, CDR2 FYNNEI. The CDR3 has 14 amino acids. Between the trimmed V and J ends, which lost 5 bases and 8 bases, there was a span of 13 bases. CDR3 coding DNA: TGTGCCAGCAGTATATCGGTGAGGGATTCACCCCTCCACTTT. Translated, it gives CASSISVRDSPLHF.

The chain employs TRBV21-1 and TRBJ1-1; the table calls TRBD1, which could not be checked here. TRBV21-1 is recorded as a pseudogene. CDR3 length: 16 residues. CDR3 sequence (DNA): TGTGCCAGCAGCATCCTGAGCCCAGGGGTGGGCACTGAAGCTTTCTTT. This sequence encodes CASSILSPGVGTEAFF.

V is TRBV5-1 and J is TRBJ2-7; 9 nucleotides line up with TRBD1. V shed 3 bases and J 4 bases; nucleotides not matched to a gene: 5. The CDR3 covers 14 residues. Germline-derived CDR1 and CDR2 are SGHRS and YFSETQ. The CDR3 spells CASSWTGEVYEQYF. The CDR3 coding sequence is TGCGCCAGCAGCTGGACAGGGGAGGTTTACGAGCAGTACTTC.

This clone was recorded only once. The J gene is TRBJ2-5, the V gene TRBV4-1; the D gene is possibly TRBD2 (6 bases). The germline gives CDR1 MGHRA, CDR2 YSYEKL. V lost 4 bases and J 5 bases, leaving 17 bases between the germline ends. The CDR3 consists of 15 residues. DNA for the CDR3: TGCGCCAGCAGCCTCACCGGGGGATCTGGGGAGACCCAGTACTTC. Protein product: CASSLTGGSGETQYF.

The V and J genes are TRBV28 and TRBJ2-5; 9 bases align to TRBD1. Germline V gives CDR1 MDHEN, CDR2 SYDVKM. The CDR3 covers 16 residues. The junction had 8 bases not matched to a gene; V was cut back by 2 bases and J by 4 bases. CDR3 amino acids: CASSLRWTGVPETQYF. In nucleotides, the CDR3 is TGTGCCAGCAGTTTACGCTGGACAGGGGTGCCAGAGACCCAGTACTTC.

V usage is TRBV7-3 and J usage is TRBJ1-6; 7 nucleotides agree with TRBD1. V was pared by 5 bases and J by 9 bases, with 7 bases of the junction left unmatched. Germline lookup yields CDR1 SGHTA and CDR2 FQGTGA. There are 14 residues in the CDR3. CDR3 sequence (DNA): TGTGCCAGCAGCGCCGACAGGGTCGGTTCACCCCTCCACTTT. As protein: CASSADRVGSPLHF.